This TCR beta chain emerged from a study of T-cell reconstitution after alpha-beta-depleted transplantation in children. This sample's TCRbeta library carried unique molecular identifier barcodes. From the PCR reads, TCRdb called clonotypes with MiXCR, one entry per CDR3 protein. The sample comprises some 300,000 distinct CDR3 sequences, around a tenth of which are singletons, and 7% to 9.5% rests with the top ten. This clonotype was seen at least ten times. Antigen unknown. Trimming removed 2 bases from V and 0 bases from J, with 9 bases in between. The CDR3 runs to 15 residues. The V gene's germline CDR1 is SGHRS and CDR2 YFSETQ. Whole-study results and caveats: T-cell counts and diversity were attributed mostly to newly produced T cells one year after transplant. Expanded graft clones numbering several hundred reportedly gave rise to alpha-beta T cells about two months after transplant. Several patients had high TCRbeta diversity at day 60; it came from surviving recipient T cells and thymic progenitors.

The receptor was isolated from a boy under two years old with acute myeloid leukemia, due to receive a stem cell transplant. V and J are TRBV5-1 and TRBJ1-3; the D is unclear. The sample consisted of PBMCs, taken before TCRalphabeta/CD19-depleted stem cell transplant. CDR3: CASSFSQSSGNTIYF. In DNA, the CDR3 is TGCGCCAGCAGCTTTTCGCAGTCCTCTGGAAACACCATATATTTT.